These 28 T cell receptor beta chains were sequenced from one sample in a study of T cell changes during pregnancy in multiple sclerosis (dated by TCRdb to about 2019). Library method: the immunoSEQ multiplex PCR assay. Held by TCRdb, this immuneACCESS table contains in-frame sequences only and omits some clones. Under half of the omission traces to an unresolved V gene where checked; the cause of the rest is unknown. Recorded for this sample are approximately 48,000 clones; 90% to 95% of them occurred a single time. Of the sample, roughly 0.58% falls within the top ten clones. Sequencing was performed on CD4+ T cells from peripheral blood mononuclear cells, taken in the second trimester of pregnancy. These receptors were obtained from a female donor with multiple sclerosis, enrolled in a pregnancy study.

This chain uses TRBV7-2 with TRBJ1-2; maybe TRBD1 (6 bases). Looked up from germline, CDR1 is SGHTA and CDR2 is FQGNSA. V was clipped by 3 bases and J by 8 bases, with 13 bases between them. This CDR3 spans 13 amino acids. CDR3: CASSFQGKMGYTF. The DNA for the CDR3 is TGTGCCAGCAGCTTTCAGGGGAAGATGGGCTACACCTTC.

The gene calls are TRBV11-2 and TRBJ2-7; D may be TRBD2 (6 bases). This CDR3 contains 14 residues. Germline lookup yields CDR1 SGHAT and CDR2 FQNNGV. V was cut by 1 base and J by 2 bases, with 9 bases left in between. CDR3 DNA sequence: TGTGCCAGCAGCTTAGCGGCGGGACCCTACGAGCAGTACTTC. This sequence encodes CASSLAAGPYEQYF.

CDR3 nucleotide sequence: TGTGCCAGCAGCTTTCTAGCGGGGGACAATGAGCAGTTCTTC. Translating it yields CASSFLAGDNEQFF. The chain couples TRBV13 to TRBJ2-1, with 10 bases matching TRBD2. The V and J ends lost 3 bases and 5 bases, in that order; junction bases with no gene match: 1. This CDR3 comprises 14 residues. Germline V CDR1 and CDR2: PRHDT, FYEKMQ (reference sequence).

This clone was seen once. V usage is TRBV7-2 and J usage is TRBJ2-7; 7 bases agree with TRBD1. Germline lookup yields CDR1 SGHTA and CDR2 FQGNSA. Trimming cost V 6 bases and J 1 base; bases outside gene matches: 6. The CDR3 totals 14 residues. Here the CDR3 DNA reads TGTGCCAGCAGAACAGGGGCCGGGTCCTACGAGCAGTACTTC. Translating gives CASRTGAGSYEQYF.

V gene TRBV4-2 combines with J gene TRBJ2-7, with D perhaps TRBD2 (6 bases). CDR1 and CDR2 from the germline V gene are LGHNA and YNFKEQ. The CDR3 covers 18 residues. V lost 0 bases and J 2 bases, leaving 20 bases between the germline ends. As DNA, the CDR3 is TGTGCCAGCAGCCAAGATCCAGCGGGCCCCGGTGGCACCTACGAGCAGTACTTC. Its translation: CASSQDPAGPGGTYEQYF.

The genes are TRBV30 and TRBJ1-1; 7 nucleotides align to TRBD1. After removal of 1 base from V and 1 base from J, the junction contained 0 bases not matched to a gene. CDR1 GTSNPN and CDR2 SVGIG come from the germline V gene (reference sequence). This CDR3 spans 13 amino acids. The CDR3 DNA reads as TGTGCCTGGAGTGGACAGGGGAACACTGAAGCTTTCTTT. Its protein product is CAWSGQGNTEAFF.

This chain connects TRBV5-4 to TRBJ2-7; no clear D gene. V was trimmed by 4 bases and J by 2 bases, leaving 7 bases between them. This CDR3 is built from 12 residues. Germline lookup yields CDR1 SGHNT and CDR2 YYREEE (reference sequence). For the CDR3, the DNA is TGTGCCAGCAGCGGCACGCCCTACGAGCAGTACTTC. Protein sequence: CASSGTPYEQYF.

The chain links TRBV5-4 to TRBJ2-5; possibly TRBD2 for D (5 bases). CDR1 is SGHNT and CDR2 is YYREEE in the germline V gene (reference sequence). Trimming pared 3 bases from V and 4 bases from J, leaving 19 bases between. The CDR3 has 16 residues. The CDR3 loop is CASSSRSTSLRETQYF. The CDR3 nucleotides read TGTGCCAGCAGCTCCCGATCAACTAGTTTAAGAGAGACCCAGTACTTC. The whole variable domain, filled in from reference TRBV5-4 and TRBJ2-5, reads ETGVTQSPTHLIKTRGQQVTLRCSSQSGHNTVSWYQQALGQGPQFIFQYYREEENGRGNFPPRFSGLQFPNYSSELNVNALELDDSALYLCASSSRSTSLRETQYFGPGTRLLVL.

This sequence joins TRBV5-1 and TRBJ1-1; D is possibly TRBD1 (5 bases). Germline CDR1 and CDR2: SGHRS and YFSETQ. Trimming shortened V by 4 bases and J by 1 base, and 17 bases separated the two germline ends. The CDR3 spans 16 residues. The CDR3 spells CASSPLSRGGNTEAFF. The CDR3 DNA reads TGCGCCAGCAGCCCTCTATCGCGGGGGGGGAACACTGAAGCTTTCTTT. Complete variable domain (other parts from reference TRBV5-1 and TRBJ1-1): KAGVTQTPRYLIKTRGQQVTLSCSPISGHRSVSWYQQTPGQGLQFLFEYFSETQRNKGNFPGRFSGRQFSNSRSEMNVSTLELGDSALYLCASSPLSRGGNTEAFFGQGTRLTVV.

V and J are TRBV27 and TRBJ1-2; D might be TRBD1 (6 bases). Trimming cost V 1 base and J 4 bases, with 10 bases left between them. Looked up from germline, CDR1 is MNHEY and CDR2 is SMNVEV (reference sequence). The CDR3 totals 14 residues. The CDR3 DNA sequence: TGTGCCAGCAGTTTATTTACAGGGAGCTATGGCTACACCTTC. Residues: CASSLFTGSYGYTF.

The chain recombines TRBV6-5 with TRBJ1-4; D possibly corresponds to TRBD1 (6 bases). The CDR3 extends over 15 amino acids. V lost 6 bases to trimming and J lost 3 bases, with 14 bases between them. Germline CDR1 and CDR2: MNHEY and SVGAGI. The DNA of the CDR3 is TGTGCCAGCAGGATACAGGGCCCATCTAATGAAAAACTGTTTTTT. Protein product: CASRIQGPSNEKLFF.

This clone was seen a single time. This chain joins TRBV4-3 and TRBJ2-1; TRBD1 matches at 9 bases. This CDR3 spans 15 amino acids. The germline gives CDR1 LGHNA, CDR2 YSLEER. V trimming: 0 bases; J trimming: 8 bases; junction bases outside the gene matches: 5. In nucleotides, the CDR3 is TGCGCCAGCAGCCAAGATGAGACAGGGGGTGATGAGCAGTTCTTC. Residues: CASSQDETGGDEQFF.

The rearrangement links TRBV19 to TRBJ2-2; 9 positions agree with TRBD1. Trimming at V came to 5 bases and at J to 7 bases, leaving 8 bases not matched to a gene. CDR1 LNHDA and CDR2 SQIVND come from the germline V gene (reference sequence). The CDR3 has 15 amino acids. This CDR3 is CASSRDRATDGELFF. In DNA, the CDR3 is TGTGCCAGTAGTCGGGACAGGGCTACCGACGGGGAGCTGTTTTTT.

This clone was detected only once. The chain is built from TRBV19 and TRBJ2-4, with D possibly TRBD1 on 6 matching bases. Trimming left V 10 bases short and J 6 bases short, with 16 bases between. The CDR3 extends over 13 amino acids. Germline lookup yields CDR1 LNHDA and CDR2 SQIVND (reference sequence). The CDR3 DNA reads as TGTGCCACCGGGATGGGGGCGCCAAACATTCAGTACTTC. This sequence encodes CATGMGAPNIQYF.

This chain uses TRBV7-3 with TRBJ2-5; 8 bases map to TRBD1. Trimming at V came to 5 bases and at J to 5 bases, leaving 10 bases not matched to a gene. Germline CDR1 reads SGHTA; CDR2 reads FQGTGA. The CDR3 has 15 amino acids. The CDR3 is CASSKQGDSWETQYF. DNA of the CDR3: TGTGCCAGCAGCAAACAGGGGGATTCATGGGAGACCCAGTACTTC.

The rearrangement joins TRBV9 to TRBJ2-3; TRBD2 is a possible D gene (5 bases). Germline CDR1 is SGDLS and CDR2 is YYNGEE. This CDR3 has 14 residues. The V and J ends lost 1 base and 4 bases respectively, with 10 bases between them. The CDR3 DNA reads as TGTGCCAGCAGCGTAAGGCCGGAGGCAGATACGCAGTATTTT. Translated: CASSVRPEADTQYF.

Here the CDR3 DNA reads TGTGCCAGCACTGGACAGATATACAATGAGCAGTTCTTC. This codes for CASTGQIYNEQFF. The genes are TRBV6-1 and TRBJ2-1, with D maybe TRBD1 (6 bases). V was cut by 7 bases and J by 4 bases, with 11 bases left in between. CDR3 length: 13 residues. Germline CDR1 is MNHNS and CDR2 is SASEGT.

The chain carries TRBV10-3 and TRBJ1-2; D might be TRBD1 (5 bases). Germline CDR1 reads ENHRY; CDR2 reads SYGVKD. The CDR3 loop spans 14 amino acids. Trimming stripped 0 bases from V and 1 base from J, with 6 bases between. CDR3 in DNA: TGTGCCATCAGTGAGTCGCAGGGTAACTATGGCTACACCTTC. Encoded protein: CAISESQGNYGYTF.

The chain uses TRBV19 and TRBJ1-1; 7 nucleotides match TRBD1. Germline CDR1 and CDR2: LNHDA and SQIVND (reference sequence). Germline trimming cut 6 bases from V and 4 bases from J; bases unmatched to any gene: 5. The CDR3 has 13 amino acids. As DNA, the CDR3 is TGTGCCAGTAGCCAGGGGGGTGGCACTGAAGCTTTCTTT. As protein: CASSQGGGTEAFF.

J is TRBJ1-2 and V is TRBV2; the D is unclear. Germline-derived CDR1 and CDR2 are SNHLY and FYNNEI. The ends were cut back, 6 bases at V and 8 bases at J, with 19 bases in the middle. The CDR3 has 14 amino acids. CDR3 DNA sequence: TGTGCCAGCAGGGGGTCCCCCGTAGGGAGCGGCTACACCTTC. It encodes CASRGSPVGSGYTF.

The rearrangement links TRBV6-5 to TRBJ2-1, with 15 bases aligning to TRBD2. The CDR3 totals 16 residues. The junction had 3 bases not matched to a gene; V was cut back by 2 bases and J by 7 bases. In germline, CDR1 is MNHEY, CDR2 SVGAGI. The CDR3 nucleotides are TGTGCCAGCAGTTACAGGACTAGCGGGGGGGTAAATGAGCAGTTCTTC. This gives the protein CASSYRTSGGVNEQFF.

About this clone: The junction and the germline gene differ at one end; a read error may be behind it. CDR3 bases: TGTGCCAGTAGTGTAGACGCCAGCTCTGGAAACACCATATATTTT. As protein: CASSVDASSGNTIYF. The V and J genes are TRBV19 and TRBJ1-3; D gene unclear. The CDR3 sequence is 15 residues long. Germline-derived CDR1 and CDR2 are LNHDA and SQIVND (reference sequence).

DNA for the CDR3: TGCGCCAGCAGCTTGGGACAGAGGAACACTGAAGCTTTCTTT. This gives the protein CASSLGQRNTEAFF. This chain links TRBV5-1 with TRBJ1-1; possibly TRBD1 for D (5 bases). There are 14 residues in the CDR3. Germline V gives CDR1 SGHRS, CDR2 YFSETQ. V lost 0 bases and J lost 1, with 7 bases in between. The full variable domain, rest sourced from reference TRBV5-1 and TRBJ1-1, is KAGVTQTPRYLIKTRGQQVTLSCSPISGHRSVSWYQQTPGQGLQFLFEYFSETQRNKGNFPGRFSGRQFSNSRSEMNVSTLELGDSALYLCASSLGQRNTEAFFGQGTRLTVV.

This chain links TRBV7-2 with TRBJ1-2; D is uncertain. This CDR3 spans 12 amino acids. V lost 1 base and J lost 4, with 4 bases in between. Per germline, CDR1 SGHTA and CDR2 FQGNSA. The CDR3 is CASSLDSYGYTF. DNA for the CDR3: TGTGCCAGCAGCTTAGACAGCTATGGCTACACCTTC.

The rearrangement uses TRBV5-4 and TRBJ2-2, with D hard to call. This CDR3 region has 13 residues. V was shortened by 1 base and J by 6 bases, with 7 bases between the two germline ends. Germline V lookup: CDR1 SGHNT, CDR2 YYREEE (reference sequence). CDR3 in DNA: TGTGCCAGCAGCTTGTGGGCCTCCGGGGAGCTGTTTTTT. Translation gives CASSLWASGELFF.

The rearrangement links TRBV5-1 to TRBJ1-6, with 9 bases identical to TRBD1. The CDR3 is made up of 18 amino acids. Trimming took 0 bases from V and 1 from J; bases not matched to a gene: 5. Germline values: CDR1 SGHRS, CDR2 YFSETQ. CDR3 nucleotides: TGCGCCAGCAGCTTGGGACAGGGGGAAGGATCCTATAATTCACCCCTCCACTTT. Encoded protein: CASSLGQGEGSYNSPLHF.

J is TRBJ1-6 and V is TRBV19, with 9 bases fitting TRBD1. Per the germline V gene, CDR1 is LNHDA and CDR2 is SQIVND (reference sequence). The J segment lost 9 bases and the V segment lost 9 bases, leaving 6 bases of the junction unmatched. The CDR3 length is 13 residues. CDR3: CASETGGSSPLHF. DNA for the CDR3: TGTGCCAGCGAGACAGGGGGTAGTTCACCCCTCCACTTT.

CDR3 sequence (DNA): TGTGCCAGCAGTCTCCTCCCGGGGCTAGCGGGGGGGCGTGGCACAGATACGCAGTATTTT. Translation: CASSLLPGLAGGRGTDTQYF. The rearrangement joins TRBV7-3 to TRBJ2-3; 12 positions match TRBD2. V was pared by 6 bases and J by 1 base, with 17 bases of the junction left unmatched. The CDR3 covers 20 residues. Germline V lookup: CDR1 SGHTA, CDR2 FQGTGA.